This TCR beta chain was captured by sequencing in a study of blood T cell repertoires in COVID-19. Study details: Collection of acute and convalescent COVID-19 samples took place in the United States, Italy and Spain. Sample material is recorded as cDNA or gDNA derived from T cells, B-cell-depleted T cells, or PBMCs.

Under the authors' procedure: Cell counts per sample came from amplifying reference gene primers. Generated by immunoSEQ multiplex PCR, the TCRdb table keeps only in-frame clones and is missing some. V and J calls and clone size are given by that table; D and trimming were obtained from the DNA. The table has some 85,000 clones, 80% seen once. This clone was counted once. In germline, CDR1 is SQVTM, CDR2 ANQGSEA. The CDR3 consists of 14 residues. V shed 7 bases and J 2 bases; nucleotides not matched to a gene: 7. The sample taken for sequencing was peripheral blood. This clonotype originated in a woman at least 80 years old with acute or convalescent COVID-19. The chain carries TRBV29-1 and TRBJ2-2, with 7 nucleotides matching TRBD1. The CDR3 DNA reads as TGCAGCGCCCGGGACAGCTCTAACACCGGGGAGCTGTTTTTT. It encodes CSARDSSNTGELFF.